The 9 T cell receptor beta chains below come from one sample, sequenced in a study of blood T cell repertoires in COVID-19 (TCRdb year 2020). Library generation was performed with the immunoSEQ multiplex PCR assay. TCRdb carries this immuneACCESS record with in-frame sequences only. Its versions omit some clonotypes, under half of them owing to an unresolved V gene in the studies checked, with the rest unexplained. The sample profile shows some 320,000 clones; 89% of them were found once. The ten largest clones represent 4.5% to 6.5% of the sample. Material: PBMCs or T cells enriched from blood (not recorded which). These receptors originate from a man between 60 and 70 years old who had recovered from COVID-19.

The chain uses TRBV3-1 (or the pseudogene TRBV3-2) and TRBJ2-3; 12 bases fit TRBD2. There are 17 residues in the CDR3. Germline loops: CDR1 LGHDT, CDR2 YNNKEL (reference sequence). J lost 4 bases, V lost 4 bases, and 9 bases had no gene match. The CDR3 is CASSPALLAGGADTQYF. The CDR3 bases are TGTGCCAGCAGCCCTGCCCTACTAGCGGGAGGTGCAGATACGCAGTATTTT.

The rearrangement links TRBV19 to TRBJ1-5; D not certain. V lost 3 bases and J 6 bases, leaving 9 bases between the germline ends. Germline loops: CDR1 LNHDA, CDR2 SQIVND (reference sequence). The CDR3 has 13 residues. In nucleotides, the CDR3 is TGTGCCAGTAGTATGGAGGGAGGTCAGCCCCAGCATTTT. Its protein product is CASSMEGGQPQHF.

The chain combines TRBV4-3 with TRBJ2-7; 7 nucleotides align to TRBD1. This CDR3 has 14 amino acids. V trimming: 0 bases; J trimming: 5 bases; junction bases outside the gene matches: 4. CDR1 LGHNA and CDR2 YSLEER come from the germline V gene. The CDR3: CASSQDYRGDEQYF. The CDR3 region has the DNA TGCGCCAGCAGCCAAGATTACAGGGGTGACGAGCAGTACTTC.

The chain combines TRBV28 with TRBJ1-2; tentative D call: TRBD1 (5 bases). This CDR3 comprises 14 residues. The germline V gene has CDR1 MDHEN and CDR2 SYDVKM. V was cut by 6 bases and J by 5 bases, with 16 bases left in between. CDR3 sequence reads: CASRSRGVKYGYTF. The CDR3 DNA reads TGTGCCAGCAGATCTCGGGGGGTTAAATATGGCTACACCTTC.

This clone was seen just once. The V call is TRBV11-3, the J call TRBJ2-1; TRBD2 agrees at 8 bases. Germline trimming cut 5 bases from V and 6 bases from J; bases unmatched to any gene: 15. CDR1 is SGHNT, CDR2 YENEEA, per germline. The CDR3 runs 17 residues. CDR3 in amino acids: CASSPGAGRALFNEQFF. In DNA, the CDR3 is TGTGCCAGCAGCCCGGGTGCCGGGAGGGCCCTTTTCAATGAGCAGTTCTTC.

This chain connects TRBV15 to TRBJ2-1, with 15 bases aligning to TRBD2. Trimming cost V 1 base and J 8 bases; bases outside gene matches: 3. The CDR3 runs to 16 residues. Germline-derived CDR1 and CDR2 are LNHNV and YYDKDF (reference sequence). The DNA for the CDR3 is TGTGCCACCAGCAGAGCTCGGACTAGCGGGAGGGATGAGCAGTTCTTC. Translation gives CATSRARTSGRDEQFF.

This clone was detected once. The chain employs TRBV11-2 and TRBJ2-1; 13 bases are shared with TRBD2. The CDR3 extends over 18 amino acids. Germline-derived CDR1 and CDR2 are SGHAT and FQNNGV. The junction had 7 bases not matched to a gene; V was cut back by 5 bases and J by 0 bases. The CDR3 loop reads CASSTGGLAGFSYNEQFF. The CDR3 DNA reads TGTGCCAGCAGCACCGGGGGACTAGCGGGATTCTCCTACAATGAGCAGTTCTTC.

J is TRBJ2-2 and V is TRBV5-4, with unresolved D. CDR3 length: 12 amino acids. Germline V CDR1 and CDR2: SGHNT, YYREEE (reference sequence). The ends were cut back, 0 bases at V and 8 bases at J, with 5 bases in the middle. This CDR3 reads CASSLAVGELFF. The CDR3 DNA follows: TGTGCCAGCAGCTTGGCGGTGGGGGAGCTGTTTTTT.

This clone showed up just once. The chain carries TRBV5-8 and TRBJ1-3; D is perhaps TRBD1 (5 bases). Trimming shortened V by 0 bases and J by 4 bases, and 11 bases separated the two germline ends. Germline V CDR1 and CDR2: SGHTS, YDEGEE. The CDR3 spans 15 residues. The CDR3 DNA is TGTGCCAGCAGCTTGGGACAGAGCTGGGGAAACACCATATATTTT. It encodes CASSLGQSWGNTIYF.